Sequencing of this T cell receptor (beta chain) was carried out in a study of T cell changes during pregnancy in multiple sclerosis. Germline V lookup: CDR1 LNHDA, CDR2 SQIVND (reference sequence). V was pared by 6 bases and J by 3 bases, with 14 bases between. The CDR3 contains 14 residues. Assay: immunoSEQ multiplex PCR; the TCRdb copy retains only in-frame clones and omits some. The repertoire includes 65,000 to 95,000 clones, about 92% of them detected once, and roughly 2.6% sits in the top ten. This sequence joins TRBV19 and TRBJ1-1, with D maybe TRBD1 (5 bases). The receptor was derived from a female donor in good health, enrolled as a control in a pregnancy study. Specimen: peripheral blood, collected after pregnancy. The CDR3 reads CASRRAGLDTEAFF. CDR3 in DNA: TGTGCCAGTAGAAGGGCAGGGCTTGACACTGAAGCTTTCTTT.